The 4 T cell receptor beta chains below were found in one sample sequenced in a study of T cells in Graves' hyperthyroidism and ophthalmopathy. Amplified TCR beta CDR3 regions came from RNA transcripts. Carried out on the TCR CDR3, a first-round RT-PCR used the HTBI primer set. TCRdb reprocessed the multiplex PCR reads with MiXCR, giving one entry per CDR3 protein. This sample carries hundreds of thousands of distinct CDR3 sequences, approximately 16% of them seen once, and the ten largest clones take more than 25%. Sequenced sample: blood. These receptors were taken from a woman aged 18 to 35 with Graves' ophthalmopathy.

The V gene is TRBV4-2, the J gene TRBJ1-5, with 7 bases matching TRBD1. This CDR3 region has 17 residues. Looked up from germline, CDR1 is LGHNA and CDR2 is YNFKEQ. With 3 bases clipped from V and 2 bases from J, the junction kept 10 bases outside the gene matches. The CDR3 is CASSHLGITGGNQPQHF. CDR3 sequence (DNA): TGTGCCAGCAGCCATTTGGGGATTACAGGGGGCAATCAGCCCCAGCATTTT.

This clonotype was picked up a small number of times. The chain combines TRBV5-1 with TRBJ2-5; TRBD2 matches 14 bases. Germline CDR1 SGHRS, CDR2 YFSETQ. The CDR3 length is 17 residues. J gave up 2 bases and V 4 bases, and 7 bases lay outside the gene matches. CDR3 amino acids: CASSKGLAGDTQETQYF. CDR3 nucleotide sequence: TGCGCCAGCAGCAAGGGACTAGCGGGGGATACTCAAGAGACCCAGTACTTC.

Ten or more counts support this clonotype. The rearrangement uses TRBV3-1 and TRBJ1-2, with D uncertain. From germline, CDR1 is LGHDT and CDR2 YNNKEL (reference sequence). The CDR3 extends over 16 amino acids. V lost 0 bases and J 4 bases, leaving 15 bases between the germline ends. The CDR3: CASSQEVRLPVYGYTF. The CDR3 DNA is TGTGCCAGCAGCCAAGAAGTACGGCTGCCGGTCTATGGCTACACCTTC.

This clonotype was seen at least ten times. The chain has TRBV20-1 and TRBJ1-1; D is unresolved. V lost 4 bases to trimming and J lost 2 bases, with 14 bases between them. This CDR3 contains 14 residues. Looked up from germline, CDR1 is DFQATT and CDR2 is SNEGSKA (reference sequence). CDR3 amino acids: CSATRPGVNTEAFF. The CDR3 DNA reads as TGCAGTGCTACCAGGCCGGGCGTTAACACTGAAGCTTTCTTT.